These 21 T cell receptor beta chains came from one sample sequenced in a study of blood T cell repertoires in COVID-19. The assay was immunoSEQ multiplex PCR, and TCRdb's table has in-frame clones only and misses some. The table records nearly 350,000 clones, almost 90% of them present only once. The sequencing sample was made of peripheral blood. The origin of the receptors is a woman aged 65 to 85 with COVID-19, enrolled during active disease.

This clone was counted between two and nine times. This chain uses TRBV10-3 with TRBJ1-1, with 7 bases matching TRBD1. CDR3 length: 12 amino acids. Looked up from germline, CDR1 is ENHRY and CDR2 is SYGVKD. V shed 6 bases, J shed 7 bases, and the junction held 5 bases outside the gene matches. CDR3 sequence reads: CAISVNRGEAFF. The CDR3 DNA sequence: TGTGCCATCAGCGTTAACAGGGGTGAAGCTTTCTTT.

The chain recombines TRBV3-1 (or the pseudogene TRBV3-2) with TRBJ2-3; D perhaps matches TRBD1 (6 bases). This CDR3 spans 15 amino acids. The ends were cut back, 1 base at V and 0 bases at J, with 8 bases in the middle. Per the germline V gene, CDR1 is LGHDT and CDR2 is YNNKEL (reference sequence). Here the CDR3 reads CASSQGDTSTDTQYF. CDR3 sequence (DNA): TGTGCCAGCAGCCAAGGGGACACCAGCACAGATACGCAGTATTTT.

V is TRBV19 and J is TRBJ2-7, with 8 positions matching TRBD1. There are 16 residues in the CDR3. With 5 bases clipped from V and 6 bases from J, the junction kept 15 bases outside the gene matches. Germline V gene sequence: CDR1 LNHDA, CDR2 SQIVND (reference sequence). CDR3 in DNA: TGTGCCAGTAGTCGCCCCCGGGGCAGGGGGCTCGGCGAGCAGTACTTC. Its protein product is CASSRPRGRGLGEQYF.

The genes are TRBV19 and TRBJ2-3, with 12 bases identical to TRBD2. Germline-derived CDR1 and CDR2 are LNHDA and SQIVND (reference sequence). The CDR3 sequence is 17 residues long. The ends lost 3 bases at V and 2 bases at J; junction bases unmatched: 6. The CDR3 reads CASSIQASGGATDTQYF. For the CDR3, the DNA is TGTGCCAGTAGTATCCAGGCTAGCGGGGGGGCCACAGATACGCAGTATTTT.

This clone was observed a handful of times. Additional DNA sequences in this sample encode the identical CDR3. The rearrangement joins TRBV5-1 to TRBJ2-1; the match to TRBD2 covers 10 bases. CDR1 and CDR2 from the germline V gene are SGHRS and YFSETQ. V lost 2 bases to trimming and J lost 5 bases; unmatched junction nucleotides: 1. The CDR3 has 14 residues. The CDR3 is CASSFSGGDNEQFF. As DNA, the CDR3 is TGCGCCAGCAGCTTCAGCGGGGGGGACAATGAGCAGTTCTTC.

Of note for this clone: This sample includes further DNA sequences coding for the same CDR3. V is TRBV6-1 and J is TRBJ2-3; TRBD1 might be the D (5 bases). The V and J ends lost 3 bases and 4 bases respectively, with 8 bases between them. CDR3 size: 13 residues. Germline V gives CDR1 MNHNS, CDR2 SASEGT. CDR3 residues: CASSEGRADTQYF. The CDR3 nucleotides read TGTGCCAGCAGTGAGGGCAGGGCAGATACGCAGTATTTT.

This clone was seen a single time. The gene calls are TRBV18 and TRBJ1-2; TRBD1 is a possible D gene (5 bases). Per germline, CDR1 KGHSH and CDR2 LQKENI. The CDR3 loop spans 15 amino acids. Trimming took off 1 base at V and 3 bases at J, with 12 bases between the two ends. The CDR3 spells CASSPRQRGDYGYTF. CDR3 in DNA: TGTGCCAGCTCACCACGACAGCGGGGCGACTATGGCTACACCTTC.

This clone was seen once. V and J are TRBV18 and TRBJ1-5; TRBD1 is a possible D gene (6 bases). Germline CDR1 KGHSH, CDR2 LQKENI. V lost 6 bases and J 7 bases, leaving 22 bases between the germline ends. The CDR3 extends over 16 amino acids. CDR3 loop: CASSPSSQGRDQPQHF. CDR3 bases: TGTGCCAGCTCCCCTAGCTCACAGGGCCGTGACCAGCCCCAGCATTTT.

This clone has just one count. The J gene is TRBJ1-1, the V gene TRBV21-1. TRBV21-1 is labeled a pseudogene. The CDR3 sequence is 19 residues long. DNA for the CDR3: TGTGCCAGCAGCAAAGATGCTAAGGGACTTAGAAGTCTGAACACTGAAGCTTTCTTT. It yields the protein CASSKDAKGLRSLNTEAFF.

J is TRBJ1-6 and V is TRBV19, with 7 bases matching TRBD1. Trimming took 6 bases from V and 0 from J; bases not matched to a gene: 5. The CDR3 consists of 16 residues. Germline CDR1 and CDR2: LNHDA and SQIVND (reference sequence). DNA of the CDR3: TGTGCCAGTAGCGGGACAGCCTTCTCCTATAATTCACCCCTCCACTTT. Protein sequence: CASSGTAFSYNSPLHF.

This clone appeared a few times. The gene calls are TRBV12-5 and TRBJ1-2; a possible D gene is TRBD1 (6 bases). The length of the CDR3 is 16 residues. The germline V gene has CDR1 LGHNT and CDR2 FRNRAP. V was cut by 5 bases and J by 0 bases, with 16 bases left in between. CDR3 region: CASGAYRVSANYGYTF. The CDR3 DNA reads as TGTGCTAGTGGTGCTTACAGGGTCAGTGCTAACTATGGCTACACCTTC.

The chain carries TRBV29-1 and TRBJ2-5, with TRBD1 as a possible D gene (6 bases). The germline CDR1 and CDR2 sequences are SQVTM and ANQGSEA. V lost 3 bases to trimming and J lost 4 bases, with 12 bases between them. The CDR3 is made up of 13 amino acids. The CDR3 here is CSVDGRGRETQYF. The CDR3 bases are TGCAGCGTTGACGGCAGGGGAAGAGAGACCCAGTACTTC.

CDR3 DNA sequence: TGTGCCAGCAGTTCCACTGCCAGGGGGAGGTATGGCTACACCTTC. It translates to CASSSTARGRYGYTF. V is TRBV27 and J is TRBJ1-2; 7 bases line up with TRBD1. In germline, CDR1 is MNHEY, CDR2 SMNVEV (reference sequence). This CDR3 spans 15 amino acids. Trimming took 4 bases from V and 5 from J; bases not matched to a gene: 10.

The rearrangement uses TRBV5-6 and TRBJ1-1; the match to TRBD1 covers 7 bases. Germline-derived CDR1 and CDR2 are SGHDT and YYEEEE. The CDR3 spans 15 residues. J was trimmed by 2 bases and V by 4 bases; bases with no gene match: 8. The CDR3 reads CASSSSGTENTEAFF. The CDR3 DNA sequence: TGTGCCAGCAGCAGCTCCGGGACAGAAAACACTGAAGCTTTCTTT.

J is TRBJ1-2 and V is TRBV2; tentative D call: TRBD1 (6 bases). CDR3 length: 16 residues. Germline CDR1 and CDR2: SNHLY and FYNNEI. V was clipped by 2 bases and J by 2 bases, with 15 bases between them. CDR3 residues: CASSEYPGAYNYGYTF. CDR3 DNA sequence: TGTGCCAGCAGTGAATATCCAGGGGCGTACAACTATGGCTACACCTTC.

The rearrangement links TRBV28 to TRBJ1-4; D perhaps matches TRBD1 (5 bases). Germline lookup yields CDR1 MDHEN and CDR2 SYDVKM. The CDR3 has 13 residues. Between the trimmed V and J ends, which lost 10 bases and 4 bases, there was a span of 13 bases. DNA of the CDR3: TGTGCCACCTCCGGGGGTGGTAATGAAAAACTGTTTTTT. Translated, it gives CATSGGGNEKLFF. Filled out from reference TRBV28 and TRBJ1-4, the complete variable domain reads DVKVTQSSRYLVKRTGEKVFLECVQDMDHENMFWYRQDPGLGLRLIYFSYDVKMKEKGDIPEGYSVSREKKERFSLILESASTNQTSMYLCATSGGGNEKLFFGSGTQLSVL.

The chain carries TRBV7-9 and TRBJ2-7; possibly TRBD2 for D (8 bases). The CDR3 has 15 amino acids. Germline V gene lookup returns CDR1 SEHNR and CDR2 FQNEAQ (reference sequence). The ends were cut back, 5 bases at V and 2 bases at J, with 16 bases in the middle. In DNA form, the CDR3 reads TGTGCCAGCAGCCCGGGAGGGCAGGGGGCCTACGAGCAGTACTTC. Translating gives CASSPGGQGAYEQYF.

The chain couples TRBV11-2 to TRBJ1-2, with 7 bases matching TRBD1. The V and J ends lost 2 bases and 3 bases, in that order; junction bases with no gene match: 6. The CDR3 is 15 residues long. The germline CDR1 and CDR2 sequences are SGHAT and FQNNGV. CDR3 coding DNA: TGTGCCAGCAGCTTATCATCCGGACAGGACTATGGCTACACCTTC. Translated: CASSLSSGQDYGYTF.

This clone was counted a single time. The chain recombines TRBV5-6 with TRBJ1-5; the match to TRBD1 covers 10 bases. The CDR3 is 15 residues long. After removal of 1 base from V and 4 bases from J, the junction contained 2 bases not matched to a gene. CDR1 and CDR2 (germline): SGHDT, YYEEEE. CDR3 loop: CASSLLDRGNQPQHF. The CDR3 nucleotides read TGTGCCAGCAGCTTGTTGGACAGGGGGAATCAGCCCCAGCATTTT.

This clone appeared a single time. The rearrangement uses TRBV7-2 and TRBJ2-5; 10 bases are a match to TRBD2. The CDR3 sequence is 14 residues long. CDR1 is SGHTA, CDR2 FQGNSA, per germline. V shed 1 base and J 10 bases; nucleotides not matched to a gene: 6. This CDR3 reads CASSLEVAGGFQYF. The CDR3 nucleotides read TGTGCCAGCAGCTTAGAGGTAGCGGGGGGTTTCCAGTACTTC.

V is TRBV19 and J is TRBJ1-5; D uncertain. The V end was cut by 7 bases, the J end by 2 bases, with 12 bases between. The V gene's germline CDR1 is LNHDA and CDR2 SQIVND (reference sequence). This CDR3 region has 14 residues. The CDR3 DNA follows: TGTGCCAGTAAGGAGGTTTCGGGCAATCAGCCCCAGCATTTT. Protein: CASKEVSGNQPQHF.